Included here is one T cell receptor beta chain sequence, with context. Its antigen is as yet unknown. The data were obtained in a study of CD8 T cells in Susac syndrome. Study-wide points: The authors acknowledged that their TCR sequencing and HLA analysis involved a relatively small number of individuals.

An amount of RNA that ranged from roughly 0.45 to 1 ug was reverse transcribed with random hexamers. MiXCR, applied by TCRdb to the immunoSEQ multiplex PCR reads, yields one record per CDR3 protein. The sample lists around 150,000 distinct CDR3 sequences, 94% occurring once. This CDR3 is built from 14 residues. Between the trimmed V and J ends, which lost 5 bases and 4 bases, there was a span of 14 bases. In germline, CDR1 is SGHVS, CDR2 FQNEAQ. The TCR sequence derives from a human donor in good health. Sequenced input: CD8+ T cells from PBMCs. The chain carries TRBV7-8 and TRBJ2-5, with a weak D call TRBD2 (5 bases). In DNA form, the CDR3 reads TGTGCCAGCAGCCCGACGGGGAAGAGAGAGACCCAGTACTTC. Protein: CASSPTGKRETQYF.